The rows below give T cell receptor beta chains drawn from one sample of a study of blood T cell repertoires in COVID-19. Assay: immunoSEQ multiplex PCR; the TCRdb copy retains only in-frame clones and omits some. The table has around 400,000 clones, roughly 90% seen once; the top ten hold around 1.2%. Material: peripheral blood. These receptors all stem from a man aged 35 to 55 with acute or convalescent COVID-19. Both conserved end residues are part of each CDR3. A D gene is named only where the DNA matches it firmly. Only part of the rows carry a size: once, few, many, or a class if the clone is expanded.

d_gene	v_gene	j_gene	abundance	CDR3nt	CDR3aa
.	TRBV12-3/TRBV12-4	TRBJ1-3	once	TGTGCCAGCGGACAGAACTCTGGAAACACCATATATTTT	CASGQNSGNTIYF
TRBD1	TRBV24-1	TRBJ1-5	.	TGTGCCACCAGTGATTTCGACAGGGGTATGCATCAGCCCCAGCATTTT	CATSDFDRGMHQPQHF
TRBD1	TRBV7-3	TRBJ2-2	.	TGTGCCAGCAGCTTAACGGGACAGGGAACCGGGGAGCTGTTTTTT	CASSLTGQGTGELFF
TRBD2	TRBV7-2	TRBJ2-3	.	TGTGCCAGCAGCCCGGGACTAGCGGCAGATACGCAGTATTTT	CASSPGLAADTQYF
TRBD1	TRBV5-5	TRBJ1-1	few	TGTGCCAGCAGCCACCGACAGGGCGCGGGCACTGAAGCTTTCTTT	CASSHRQGAGTEAFF
TRBD2	TRBV7-9	TRBJ2-2	once	TGTGCCAGCAGCGGGGGAGGGTCCGGGGAGCTGTTTTTT	CASSGGGSGELFF
.	TRBV28	TRBJ1-2	.	TGTGCCAGCAGACCACCGAGCGTCTATGGCTACACCTTC	CASRPPSVYGYTF
TRBD1	TRBV29-1	TRBJ1-1	.	TGCAGCGTGACAGGGGGCTTGAACACTGAAGCTTTCTTT	CSVTGGLNTEAFF
.	TRBV28	TRBJ1-1	.	TGTGCCAGCAGCTCTCCCCTGGACTTCGGGAGCCCTGAAGCTTTCTTT	CASSSPLDFGSPEAFF
.	TRBV9	TRBJ2-3	once	TGTGCCAGCAGCGAGGGGGCGGGAGGAGATACGCAGTATTTT	CASSEGAGGDTQYF
TRBD2	TRBV9	TRBJ2-7	.	TGTGCCAGCAGCGTAAAGAGCGGGAGCTACGAGCAGTACTTC	CASSVKSGSYEQYF
.	TRBV27	TRBJ1-1	once	TGTGCCAGCAGTGGGGCAGGGAAGGAGGGCACTGAAGCTTTCTTT	CASSGAGKEGTEAFF
.	TRBV7-2	TRBJ1-5	.	TGTGCCAGCAGCCTAGGTCGGGATCAAAGCAATCAGCCCCAGCATTTT	CASSLGRDQSNQPQHF
TRBD2	TRBV3-1/TRBV3-2	TRBJ2-1	.	TGTGCCAGCAGCCAAGACTGGCGCGGGGGCAATGAGCAGTTCTTC	CASSQDWRGGNEQFF
.	TRBV19	TRBJ1-5	few	TGTGCCAGTAGAACGGGGCAGGGAGGATCAGCCCAGCATTTT	CASRTGQGGSAQHF
.	TRBV28	TRBJ2-7	.	TGTGCCAGCAGGGGACATTCTTCCTACGAGCAGTACTTC	CASRGHSSYEQYF
TRBD2	TRBV30	TRBJ2-1	.	TGTGCCTGGAAGGCTAGCGGGAGGGTCTACAATGAGCAGTTCTTC	CAWKASGRVYNEQFF
.	TRBV2	TRBJ1-2	.	TGTGCCAGCACCCCGGAGGACAATGGAGGGGGCTACACCTTC	CASTPEDNGGGYTF
TRBD2	TRBV3-1/TRBV3-2	TRBJ2-7	.	TGTGCCAGCAGCCAAGGTCAAAGCGGGAGGAGCCGAAACGAGCAGTACTTC	CASSQGQSGRSRNEQYF
.	TRBV6-5	TRBJ1-1	.	TGTGCCAGCACCACGGAGGGAGGAGTAGCTTTCTTT	CASTTEGGVAFF
TRBD1	TRBV7-9	TRBJ1-2	.	TGTGCCAGCAGCTTTGGACAGGGACCTGCTATCCTCTATGGCTACACCTTC	CASSFGQGPAILYGYTF
.	TRBV9	TRBJ2-3	.	TGTGCCAGCAGCGCCGGCGGGACAGATACGCAGTATTTT	CASSAGGTDTQYF
.	TRBV4-1	TRBJ2-1	.	TGCGCCAGCAGCCAACGCGGGACCGACGGGAACAATGAGCAGTTCTTC	CASSQRGTDGNNEQFF
.	TRBV6-5	TRBJ2-7	few	TGTGCCAGCAGGAGGGGGGGGATCGTGATCGAGCAGTACTTC	CASRRGGIVIEQYF
TRBD1	TRBV2	TRBJ2-1	.	TGTGCCGGCCGGGACAGGGCCTACAATGAGCAGTTCTTC	CAGRDRAYNEQFF
.	TRBV15	TRBJ2-1	once	TGTGCCACCAGCAGCTCGACTTACAATGAGCAGTTCTTC	CATSSSTYNEQFF
TRBD2	TRBV7-8	TRBJ2-5	.	TGTGCCAGCAGCCCGAAAGCTAGCGGGGGAATGGTGACCCAGTACTTC	CASSPKASGGMVTQYF
.	TRBV24-1	TRBJ2-5	.	TGTGCCACCAGTAGGTATGGGAGTTGGGAGACCCAGTACTTC	CATSRYGSWETQYF
TRBD1	TRBV30	TRBJ1-5	.	TGTGCCTGGAGGGAGACAGGGGGTGCGCCCCAGCATTTT	CAWRETGGAPQHF
TRBD2	TRBV10-3	TRBJ2-1	.	TGTGCCATCAGTGAGTCAGCGGGGGGGAATTATGAGCAGTTCTTC	CAISESAGGNYEQFF
.	TRBV7-2	TRBJ1-4	.	TGTGCCAGCAGCCGCGGGGCGGGCGAAAAACTGTTTTTT	CASSRGAGEKLFF
.	TRBV6-1	TRBJ2-7	.	TGTGCCAGCAGTGAAGGGACTAAGTACTACGAGCAGTACTTC	CASSEGTKYYEQYF
TRBD2	TRBV7-6	TRBJ2-7	.	TGTGCCAGCAGCCTAGGAGCGGGGGGGCTGTACGAGCAGTACTTC	CASSLGAGGLYEQYF
TRBD2	TRBV7-8	TRBJ2-7	few	TGTGCCAGCAGCTTAGTGCGGGAGACCTTCTACGAGCAGTACTTC	CASSLVRETFYEQYF
TRBD2	TRBV19	TRBJ2-1	.	TGTGCCAGTAGTTTGGAGGATAGCGGGAGGGCCCGATACAATGAGCAGTTCTTC	CASSLEDSGRARYNEQFF
.	TRBV21-1	TRBJ1-5	.	TGTGCCAGCAGCTTTTTTATTCAGCCCCAGCATTTT	CASSFFIQPQHF
.	TRBV6-5	TRBJ1-6	.	TGTGCCAGCACCAAAGAACCCGAGGGAAATTCACCCCTCCACTTT	CASTKEPEGNSPLHF
TRBD1	TRBV19	TRBJ1-5	.	TGTGCCAGTAGTCCGGACAGGGGACGCAATCAGCCCCAGCATTTT	CASSPDRGRNQPQHF
TRBD1	TRBV5-1	TRBJ1-4	.	TGCGCCAGCAGCTGGGGACAGAGTAATGAAAAACTGTTTTTT	CASSWGQSNEKLFF
.	TRBV11-2	TRBJ2-7	.	TGTGCCAGCAGCTTATCCCCGACTCCCTATCGCGAGCAGTACTTC	CASSLSPTPYREQYF
.	TRBV12-3/TRBV12-4	TRBJ1-2	.	TGTGCCAGCAGTTTTCGGTTGGTGTATGGCTACACCTTC	CASSFRLVYGYTF
.	TRBV7-2	TRBJ1-1	.	TGTGCCAGCAGCTTGATAATCGGGGGGGGCTCCGAAGCTTTCTTT	CASSLIIGGGSEAFF
TRBD2	TRBV20-1	TRBJ2-1	few	TGCAGTGCTAGTTCCGGGACTAGCCCTTCGTGGGAGCAGTTCTTC	CSASSGTSPSWEQFF
.	TRBV14	TRBJ2-3	.	TGTGCCAGCGGTGAATTAGTAGATACGCAGTATTTT	CASGELVDTQYF
.	TRBV9	TRBJ1-1	few	TGTGCCAGCAGCGTAAGGGGCATCCCGGACATCAGAACTGAAGCTTTCTTT	CASSVRGIPDIRTEAFF
TRBD2	TRBV6-6	TRBJ2-1	.	TGTGCCAGCAGTTACCGGGCGGGAGGGCAGCGCAATGAGCAGTTCTTC	CASSYRAGGQRNEQFF
.	TRBV5-6	TRBJ2-5	.	TGTGCCAGCAGCCCTCTGGCGGAGTTTCAAGAGACCCAGTACTTC	CASSPLAEFQETQYF
.	TRBV18	TRBJ1-2	.	TGTGCCAGCTCACCGGGGGGGCCGAGGATGCAAGGCTACACCTTC	CASSPGGPRMQGYTF
TRBD2	TRBV29-1	TRBJ2-1	.	TGCAGCGTTGAAGATCTCGGACTAGCGGGAAAGTATGAGCAGTTCTTC	CSVEDLGLAGKYEQFF
TRBD1	TRBV30	TRBJ1-2	.	TGTGCCACATCGACAGGGAGGTACTATGGCTACACCTTC	CATSTGRYYGYTF
.	TRBV5-6	TRBJ2-7	.	TGTGCCAGCAGCTTCCGACAGGAAGCCTACGAGCAGTACTTC	CASSFRQEAYEQYF
.	TRBV2	TRBJ1-1	.	TGTGCCAGCAGCGCTAGTGGGACATTGAACACTGAAGCTTTCTTT	CASSASGTLNTEAFF
TRBD1	TRBV15	TRBJ1-1	.	TGTGCCACCAGCTCACAGGGGTTGAACACTGAAGCTTTCTTT	CATSSQGLNTEAFF
.	TRBV4-3	TRBJ2-2	.	TGCGCCAGCAGCCAAAATGCACAACTAACCGGGGAGCTGTTTTTT	CASSQNAQLTGELFF
TRBD1	TRBV10-2	TRBJ1-6	.	TGCGCCAGCAGTGATCCGGACAGGAATTCACCCCTCCACTTT	CASSDPDRNSPLHF
TRBD1	TRBV5-1	TRBJ2-2	few	TGCGCCAGCAGCTTTGACCGCCGACAGGGGAGTTCCACCGGGGAGCTGTTTTTT	CASSFDRRQGSSTGELFF